This T cell receptor beta chain was sequenced during a study of blood T cell repertoires in COVID-19. Study overall: There were acute and convalescent COVID-19 samples, and they came from the United States, Italy and Spain.

The assay was immunoSEQ multiplex PCR, and TCRdb's table has in-frame clones only and misses some. This sample carries 250,000 to 300,000 clones, approximately 90% of them seen once, and the ten largest clones take around 2.2%. Germline lookup yields CDR1 SQVTM and CDR2 ANQGSEA. The V and J ends lost 6 bases and 8 bases, in that order; junction bases with no gene match: 6. This CDR3 spans 12 amino acids. The sequenced material came from peripheral blood. This TCR was recovered from a young woman with COVID-19, enrolled during active disease. J is TRBJ1-2 and V is TRBV29-1; TRBD1 matches 10 bases. CDR3 in DNA: TGCAGCGTGGGGGGACAGGGGTCGGGCTACACCTTC. It is translated as CSVGGQGSGYTF.